The 31 T cell receptor beta chains reported below all come from one sample, sequenced in a study of blood T cell repertoires in COVID-19. Repertoires were generated with immunoSEQ multiplex PCR, while TCRdb's copy carries only in-frame clones and drops some. The sample holds 95,000 to 150,000 clones; around 86% are singletons and the top ten take 5% to 6%. The specimen was peripheral blood. These receptors originate from a human donor in a cohort sampled during active COVID-19.

The rearrangement links TRBV5-1 to TRBJ2-7; 8 bases fit TRBD2. The CDR3 contains 17 residues. With V trimmed by 0 bases and J by 3 bases, 11 bases remained unmatched. Germline V gene lookup returns CDR1 SGHRS and CDR2 YFSETQ. The CDR3 protein is CASSLAGGELGVYEQYF. In DNA form, the CDR3 reads TGCGCCAGCAGCTTGGCGGGAGGGGAACTCGGAGTCTACGAGCAGTACTTC.

This chain joins TRBV7-2 and TRBJ2-5; 7 bases match TRBD2. This CDR3 contains 17 residues. Germline V CDR1 and CDR2: SGHTA, FQGNSA. J gave up 5 bases and V 5 bases, and 17 bases lay outside the gene matches. The chain's CDR3 is CASSRTRLAAVGETQYF. The DNA of the CDR3 is TGTGCCAGCAGCCGGACGCGGCTAGCGGCAGTGGGGGAGACCCAGTACTTC.

The chain combines TRBV6-5 with TRBJ2-7; D possibly corresponds to TRBD1 (6 bases). The CDR3 is 14 residues long. Trimming left V 6 bases short and J 4 bases short, with 16 bases between. CDR1 is MNHEY and CDR2 is SVGAGI in the germline V gene. The CDR3 DNA is TGTGCCAGCAGCGCACAGGGTATGAGTTACGAGCAGTACTTC. Its translation: CASSAQGMSYEQYF.

J is TRBJ2-7 and V is TRBV13, with 7 bases aligning to TRBD2. This CDR3 contains 13 residues. V shed 7 bases, J shed 5 bases, and the junction held 8 bases outside the gene matches. The germline gives CDR1 PRHDT, CDR2 FYEKMQ (reference sequence). CDR3 nucleotides: TGTGCCAGCAAGGGCGGGAGAAGGGACGAGCAGTACTTC. Translating it yields CASKGGRRDEQYF.

This chain uses TRBV24-1 with TRBJ2-1, with a possible D match to TRBD1 (5 bases). Trimming shortened V by 5 bases and J by 2 bases, and 12 bases separated the two germline ends. CDR1 and CDR2 from the germline V gene are KGHDR and SFDVKD. The CDR3 runs to 15 residues. The CDR3 loop reads CATSAPDRAYNEQFF. CDR3 bases: TGTGCCACCAGTGCCCCTGACAGAGCCTACAATGAGCAGTTCTTC.

The chain uses TRBV27 and TRBJ2-3; tentative D call: TRBD1 (8 bases). Germline V lookup: CDR1 MNHEY, CDR2 SMNVEV (reference sequence). V lost 3 bases and J lost 4, with 29 bases in between. The CDR3 is made up of 20 amino acids. This CDR3 is CASSFGRTGRTSVRADTQYF. CDR3 sequence (DNA): TGTGCCAGCAGTTTCGGGAGGACAGGGCGCACTAGCGTTAGGGCAGATACGCAGTATTTT.

The chain couples TRBV28 to TRBJ1-2; 9 bases are shared with TRBD1. CDR3 length equals 14 residues. Germline V gene data show CDR1 as MDHEN and CDR2 as SYDVKM. The J segment lost 4 bases and the V segment lost 5 bases, leaving 5 bases of the junction unmatched. The CDR3 nucleotides are TGTGCCAGCAGTACAGGGGGCGCCGGCTATGGCTACACCTTC. Translation: CASSTGGAGYGYTF.

The J gene is TRBJ2-1, the V gene TRBV11-2; 9 bases match TRBD2. Unmatched junction bases numbered 4, after V lost 3 bases and J lost 4 bases. The CDR3 covers 15 residues. Germline CDR1 SGHAT, CDR2 FQNNGV. Here the CDR3 DNA reads TGTGCCAGCAGCTTGCGGGAGGGCCAGTACAATGAGCAGTTCTTC. This gives the protein CASSLREGQYNEQFF.

V and J are TRBV7-9 and TRBJ2-3, with D uncertain. The length of the CDR3 is 11 residues. V was trimmed by 5 bases and J by 11 bases, leaving 11 bases between them. Germline V gene data show CDR1 as SEHNR and CDR2 as FQNEAQ (reference sequence). The CDR3 loop reads CASSTEYRQYF. The CDR3 DNA is TGTGCCAGCAGCACGGAGTACCGGCAGTATTTT.

The chain joins TRBV6-5 to TRBJ1-2, with unresolved D. There are 13 residues in the CDR3. V lost 2 bases, J lost 0 bases, and 4 bases lay in between. Germline V CDR1 and CDR2: MNHEY, SVGAGI. The CDR3 DNA reads as TGTGCCAGCAGTTACCCGTCTAACTATGGCTACACCTTC. Translated, it gives CASSYPSNYGYTF.

This chain uses TRBV5-1 with TRBJ1-1, with a weak D call TRBD1 (6 bases). The germline gives CDR1 SGHRS, CDR2 YFSETQ. Deletions cut 0 bases from V and 3 bases from J, with 12 bases between. The CDR3 has 15 amino acids. The CDR3 DNA reads as TGCGCCAGCAGCTTGGCGAGGGGGGGTGACACTGAAGCTTTCTTT. Translated, it gives CASSLARGGDTEAFF.

The rearrangement links TRBV24-1 to TRBJ2-5; TRBD1 agrees at 8 bases. CDR3 size: 16 residues. CDR1 KGHDR and CDR2 SFDVKD come from the germline V gene. J was trimmed by 3 bases and V by 3 bases; bases with no gene match: 8. CDR3 nucleotides: TGTGCCACCAGTGATCCCGGGACAGGCAATAAAGAGACCCAGTACTTC. It specifies CATSDPGTGNKETQYF.

The chain carries TRBV28 and TRBJ1-2, with unresolved D. Germline V CDR1 and CDR2: MDHEN, SYDVKM. The CDR3 has 15 residues. Trimming took off 6 bases at V and 3 bases at J, with 17 bases between the two ends. CDR3 DNA: TGTGCCAGCAGCCCCCTACGGGGAAGGGACTATGGCTACACCTTC. Amino acids: CASSPLRGRDYGYTF.

The gene calls are TRBV14 and TRBJ2-5, with D perhaps matching TRBD1 (6 bases). CDR3 length: 18 residues. Trimming removed 4 bases at V and 2 bases at J, with 23 bases between. Germline CDR1 and CDR2: SGHDN and FVKESK. CDR3 region: CASSPGQGPRQTQETQYF. CDR3 DNA: TGTGCCAGCAGCCCGGGGCAGGGGCCCCGGCAAACACAAGAGACCCAGTACTTC.

The chain links TRBV30 to TRBJ2-3; D possibly corresponds to TRBD1 (6 bases). The germline V and J ends were trimmed by 1 base and 2 bases, with 19 bases remaining between them. Germline V gene lookup returns CDR1 GTSNPN and CDR2 SVGIG (reference sequence). The CDR3 totals 17 residues. CDR3 sequence: CAWSAPLGGRNTDTQYF. The DNA for the CDR3 is TGTGCCTGGAGTGCACCCCTAGGGGGACGGAACACAGATACGCAGTATTTT.

This clone was detected only once. V and J are TRBV18 and TRBJ1-2; D is perhaps TRBD1 (5 bases). The CDR3 totals 17 residues. V was clipped by 3 bases and J by 2 bases, with 19 bases between them. Germline-derived CDR1 and CDR2 are KGHSH and LQKENI. CDR3 in amino acids: CASSPPQSYGGNYGYTF. The CDR3 DNA is TGTGCCAGCTCACCTCCCCAGTCTTATGGGGGGAACTATGGCTACACCTTC. Full variable domain (outside the CDR3, taken from reference TRBV18 and TRBJ1-2): NAGVMQNPRHLVRRRGQEARLRCSPMKGHSHVYWYRQLPEEGLKFMVYLQKENIIDESGMPKERFSAEFPKEGPSILRIQQVVRGDSAAYFCASSPPQSYGGNYGYTFGSGTRLTVV.

This rearrangement joins TRBV27 to TRBJ2-2; 7 bases align to TRBD1. CDR1 and CDR2 from the germline V gene are MNHEY and SMNVEV (reference sequence). The CDR3 has 15 residues. The J segment lost 1 base and the V segment lost 5 bases, leaving 4 bases of the junction unmatched. CDR3 DNA: TGTGCCAGCAGTGTCCGACAGGGGAACACCGGGGAGCTGTTTTTT. Encoded protein: CASSVRQGNTGELFF.

V and J are TRBV5-4 and TRBJ2-5; possibly TRBD2 for D (6 bases). The CDR3 sequence is 14 residues long. The germline V gene has CDR1 SGHNT and CDR2 YYREEE (reference sequence). V was trimmed by 3 bases and J by 2 bases, leaving 11 bases between them. The CDR3 bases are TGTGCCAGCAGCTCGGGGGTACTTCAAGAGACCCAGTACTTC. Its translation is CASSSGVLQETQYF.

This sequence joins TRBV7-2 and TRBJ1-5; the match to TRBD1 covers 8 bases. The CDR3 is 14 amino acids. Losses at the gene ends were 4 bases for V and 6 bases for J; bases not matched to a gene: 5. Looked up from germline, CDR1 is SGHTA and CDR2 is FQGNSA. DNA of the CDR3: TGTGCCAGCAGCTCCCAGGGGGCGGTTCAGCCCCAGCATTTT. This encodes CASSSQGAVQPQHF.

This clone was seen a handful of times. This rearrangement joins TRBV6-6 to TRBJ1-3; tentatively, D is TRBD1 (5 bases). CDR3 size: 15 residues. Looked up from germline, CDR1 is MNHNY and CDR2 is SVGAGI (reference sequence). Trimming took off 6 bases at V and 0 bases at J, with 12 bases between the two ends. The DNA for the CDR3 is TGTGCCAGCAGCGCCACAGGTCCCTCTGGAAACACCATATATTTT. Translated, it gives CASSATGPSGNTIYF.

In this sample, this clone turned up once. The rearrangement links TRBV2 to TRBJ2-1, with 14 bases matching TRBD2. This CDR3 region has 12 residues. Germline values: CDR1 SNHLY, CDR2 FYNNEI. V shed 11 bases, J shed 10 bases, and the junction held 4 bases outside the gene matches. The CDR3, as DNA: TGTGCCTTGGGACTAGCGGGAGTGGAGCAGTTCTTC. This sequence encodes CALGLAGVEQFF.

The chain couples TRBV4-1 to TRBJ2-1; maybe TRBD1 (5 bases). Germline V CDR1 and CDR2: MGHRA, YSYEKL. This CDR3 region has 16 residues. The V end was cut by 0 bases, the J end by 4 bases, with 13 bases between. As DNA, the CDR3 is TGCGCCAGCAGCCAAGATTGGGGCAGAGAATACAATGAGCAGTTCTTC. Encoded protein: CASSQDWGREYNEQFF.

This chain links TRBV7-9 with TRBJ2-7; TRBD1 is a possible D gene (6 bases). CDR1 SEHNR and CDR2 FQNEAQ come from the germline V gene (reference sequence). This CDR3 contains 14 residues. The V end was cut by 1 base, the J end by 5 bases, with 12 bases between. CDR3 protein: CASSLGQGYDEQYF. The CDR3 nucleotides are TGTGCCAGCAGCTTAGGGCAGGGGTACGACGAGCAGTACTTC. Filled out from reference TRBV7-9 and TRBJ2-7, the complete variable domain reads DTGVSQNPRHKITKRGQNVTFRCDPISEHNRLYWYRQTLGQGPEFLTYFQNEAQLEKSRLLSDRFSAERPKGSFSTLEIQRTEQGDSAMYLCASSLGQGYDEQYFGPGTRLTVT.

The chain carries TRBV5-1 and TRBJ2-2; 13 bases match TRBD2. CDR1 is SGHRS and CDR2 is YFSETQ in the germline V gene. V shed 2 bases and J 7 bases; nucleotides not matched to a gene: 5. This CDR3 has 16 residues. As DNA, the CDR3 is TGCGCCAGCAGCTTTGGACTAGCGGGAGCTGGCGGGGAGCTGTTTTTT. This translates into CASSFGLAGAGGELFF.

This clone has a handful of counts. V is TRBV9 and J is TRBJ2-7; 10 bases align to TRBD2. Germline V gene sequence: CDR1 SGDLS, CDR2 YYNGEE. The V and J ends lost 5 bases and 3 bases, in that order; junction bases with no gene match: 8. This CDR3 contains 15 residues. CDR3 nucleotide sequence: TGTGCCAGCAGTGATACTAGCGGGAATTACTACGAGCAGTACTTC. Residues: CASSDTSGNYYEQYF.

This sequence joins TRBV5-1 and TRBJ2-2, with TRBD1 matching over 9 bases. The CDR3 consists of 15 residues. J was trimmed by 5 bases and V by 0 bases; bases with no gene match: 2. Germline lookup yields CDR1 SGHRS and CDR2 YFSETQ. The CDR3 region is CASSLGTGVTGELFF. The CDR3 DNA follows: TGCGCCAGCAGCTTGGGGACAGGGGTTACCGGGGAGCTGTTTTTT. Complete variable domain (other parts from reference TRBV5-1 and TRBJ2-2): KAGVTQTPRYLIKTRGQQVTLSCSPISGHRSVSWYQQTPGQGLQFLFEYFSETQRNKGNFPGRFSGRQFSNSRSEMNVSTLELGDSALYLCASSLGTGVTGELFFGEGSRLTVL.

This clone has just a few counts. The gene calls are TRBV19 and TRBJ1-5; D is perhaps TRBD1 (6 bases). The CDR3 runs to 14 residues. The V gene lost 7 bases and the J gene lost 1 base, with 11 bases spanning the gap. The germline V gene has CDR1 LNHDA and CDR2 SQIVND (reference sequence). The CDR3 DNA reads as TGTGCCAGTACTACGGACAGCAGCAATCAGCCCCAGCATTTT. Protein product: CASTTDSSNQPQHF.

V usage is TRBV28 and J usage is TRBJ2-7; 9 bases map to TRBD1. This CDR3 has 16 residues. Unmatched junction bases numbered 7, after V lost 2 bases and J lost 2 bases. Germline V lookup: CDR1 MDHEN, CDR2 SYDVKM. The CDR3 reads CASSLVPGQGTYEQYF. In DNA form, the CDR3 reads TGTGCCAGCAGTTTAGTCCCGGGACAGGGTACCTACGAGCAGTACTTC.

The chain has TRBV25-1 and TRBJ2-1; D ambiguous. CDR1 is MGHDK, CDR2 SYGVNS, per germline. V dropped 4 bases and J dropped 2 bases, with 9 bases sitting between them. The CDR3 is made up of 14 amino acids. Here the CDR3 reads CASSAVPTYNEQFF. The CDR3 region has the DNA TGTGCCAGCAGTGCGGTCCCGACCTACAATGAGCAGTTCTTC.

The chain carries TRBV27 and TRBJ1-2; 11 bases map to TRBD1. Germline CDR1 and CDR2: MNHEY and SMNVEV (reference sequence). The ends lost 5 bases at V and 3 bases at J; junction bases unmatched: 5. CDR3 length equals 15 residues. CDR3 protein: CASSHRDRGYYGYTF. The DNA for the CDR3 is TGTGCCAGCAGTCACCGGGACAGGGGGTACTATGGCTACACCTTC.

The chain has TRBV27 and TRBJ2-1; possible D gene TRBD2, 5 bases. V gave up 1 base and J gave up 3 bases, with 7 bases separating them. The germline V gene has CDR1 MNHEY and CDR2 SMNVEV (reference sequence). There are 14 residues in the CDR3. In DNA, the CDR3 is TGTGCCAGCAGTTTATACGACTACTACAATGAGCAGTTCTTC. Encoded protein: CASSLYDYYNEQFF.